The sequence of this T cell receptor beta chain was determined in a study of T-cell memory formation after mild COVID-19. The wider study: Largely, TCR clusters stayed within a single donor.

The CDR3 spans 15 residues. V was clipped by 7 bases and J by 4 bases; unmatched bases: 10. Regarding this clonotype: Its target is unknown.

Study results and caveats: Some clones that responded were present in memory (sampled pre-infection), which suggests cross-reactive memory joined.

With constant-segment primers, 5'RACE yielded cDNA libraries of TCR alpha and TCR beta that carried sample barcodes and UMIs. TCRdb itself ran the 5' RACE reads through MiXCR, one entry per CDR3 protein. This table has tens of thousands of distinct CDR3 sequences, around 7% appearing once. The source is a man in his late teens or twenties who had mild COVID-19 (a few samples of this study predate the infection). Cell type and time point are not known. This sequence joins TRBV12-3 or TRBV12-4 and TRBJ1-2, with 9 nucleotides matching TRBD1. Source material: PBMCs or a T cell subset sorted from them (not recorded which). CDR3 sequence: CASKPQGALSYGYTF. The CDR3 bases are TGTGCCAGCAAACCACAGGGGGCGCTTTCCTATGGCTACACCTTC.